The clone carrying this T cell receptor beta chain appeared a few times. Its target is unknown. Germline loops: CDR1 SNHLY, CDR2 FYNNEI. The CDR3 has 12 residues. The V end lost 6 bases, the J end lost 2 bases, and 6 bases lay between the germline ends. The total RNA was obtained from whole blood that was not fractionated. This record comes from a study of human T cells and chemical hapten exposure. Study findings and constraints: No alteration of TCRs above 1 in 1000 frequency was seen with DPC sensitization.

For the library, individual cDNA molecules each received unique molecular identifiers. TCRdb passed the 5' RACE reads through MiXCR, listing each CDR3 protein once. The sample lists 70,000 to 85,000 distinct CDR3 sequences, more than 15% seen once, with almost 7% in the top ten. The chain is built from TRBV2 and TRBJ2-3, with a weak D call TRBD2 (5 bases). This sequence was found in a female donor in good health. The CDR3 DNA reads TGTGCCAGCAGCCGGGACACAGATACGCAGTATTTT. Its translation is CASSRDTDTQYF. Full variable domain (missing parts from reference TRBV2 and TRBJ2-3): EPEVTQTPSHQVTQMGQEVILRCVPISNHLYFYWYRQILGQKVEFLVSFYNNEISEKSEIFDDQFSVERPDGSNFTLKIRSTKLEDSAMYFCASSRDTDTQYFGPGTRLTVL.